A single sample is the source of the 4 T cell receptor beta chains below, sequenced in a study of cytomegalovirus exposure and HLA in healthy donors. Method: immunoSEQ multiplex PCR; TCRdb's copy keeps in-frame clones and lacks some. The table shows roughly 300,000 clones, with about nine tenths occurring only once. The sample taken for sequencing was PBMCs. These receptors came from a woman under 30 in good health and CMV-seronegative.

The genes are TRBV5-1 and TRBJ2-5; D may be TRBD1 (5 bases). From germline, CDR1 is SGHRS and CDR2 YFSETQ. The V end lost 4 bases, the J end lost 5 bases, and 12 bases lay between the germline ends. The CDR3 runs to 13 residues. The CDR3 protein is CASSPGAAETQYF. In DNA form, the CDR3 reads TGCGCCAGCAGCCCTGGGGCGGCTGAGACCCAGTACTTC.

The J gene is TRBJ2-7, the V gene TRBV18; TRBD1 aligns across 11 bases. J lost 3 bases, V lost 4 bases, and 5 bases had no gene match. Germline loops: CDR1 KGHSH, CDR2 LQKENI. The CDR3 is 15 residues long. DNA of the CDR3: TGTGCCAGCTCACTCGGACAGGGGGCCGGCTACGAGCAGTACTTC. Residues: CASSLGQGAGYEQYF.

This clone was seen more than once but under ten times. The chain joins TRBV2 to TRBJ1-2, with D hard to call. This CDR3 spans 12 amino acids. V gave up 2 bases and J gave up 5 bases, with 6 bases separating them. Germline CDR1 is SNHLY and CDR2 is FYNNEI. For the CDR3, the DNA is TGTGCCAGCAGTGAAAGAGGGTATGGCTACACCTTC. The encoded protein is CASSERGYGYTF. The whole variable domain, remainder taken from reference TRBV2 and TRBJ1-2, is EPEVTQTPSHQVTQMGQEVILRCVPISNHLYFYWYRQILGQKVEFLVSFYNNEISEKSEIFDDQFSVERPDGSNFTLKIRSTKLEDSAMYFCASSERGYGYTFGSGTRLTVV.

This chain joins TRBV2 and TRBJ2-5; weak D call: TRBD1 (6 bases). Deletions cut 10 bases from V and 1 base from J, with 13 bases between. The V gene's germline CDR1 is SNHLY and CDR2 FYNNEI. This CDR3 is built from 13 residues. The CDR3 coding sequence is TGTGCCACAAACGGACAGCTCCAAGAGACCCAGTACTTC. Encoded protein: CATNGQLQETQYF. Complete variable domain (other parts from reference TRBV2 and TRBJ2-5): EPEVTQTPSHQVTQMGQEVILRCVPISNHLYFYWYRQILGQKVEFLVSFYNNEISEKSEIFDDQFSVERPDGSNFTLKIRSTKLEDSAMYFCATNGQLQETQYFGPGTRLLVL.